This T cell receptor (beta chain) was obtained from a study of cytomegalovirus exposure and HLA in healthy donors. The PCR was carried out with 60 Vbeta primers and 13 Jbeta primers. The assay was immunoSEQ multiplex PCR, and TCRdb's table has in-frame clones only and misses some. This table holds about 60,000 clones. CDR3 size: 15 residues. Trimming removed 4 bases at V and 0 bases at J, with 12 bases between. Germline-derived CDR1 and CDR2 are LGHNA and YNFKEQ. The chain couples TRBV4-2 to TRBJ1-1; tentatively, D is TRBD1 (6 bases). The sequenced sample consisted of PBMCs. The clonotype comes from a man aged 45-65 years in good health and CMV-seropositive. DNA for the CDR3: TGTGCCAGCAGCCTCGCACAGGGCTTGAACACTGAAGCTTTCTTT. Its translation: CASSLAQGLNTEAFF.